This T cell receptor beta chain emerged from a study of siplizumab effects on memory and regulatory T cells. The study's findings and limits: The study found naive T cells seemingly more diverse than memory cells and seemingly major alloresponse contributors. Whether proliferating Tregs in siplizumab cultures suppress was not functionally confirmed.

About this clone itself: The antigen is undetermined.

Data came from immunoSEQ multiplex PCR; TCRdb stores just in-frame clones and leaves some out. This table holds some 100,000 clones, more than 85% found once. Trimming left V 0 bases short and J 7 bases short, with 10 bases between. This CDR3 is 14 amino acids long. CDR1 is ENHRY and CDR2 is SYGVKD in the germline V gene. V usage is TRBV10-3 and J usage is TRBJ1-5; the D is unclear. The sample comprised CD4+ T cells sorted from blood. The sequence derives from a human donor in good health. CDR3 loop: CAISESAAGQPQHF. The CDR3 nucleotides are TGTGCCATCAGTGAGTCCGCCGCGGGCCAGCCCCAGCATTTT.